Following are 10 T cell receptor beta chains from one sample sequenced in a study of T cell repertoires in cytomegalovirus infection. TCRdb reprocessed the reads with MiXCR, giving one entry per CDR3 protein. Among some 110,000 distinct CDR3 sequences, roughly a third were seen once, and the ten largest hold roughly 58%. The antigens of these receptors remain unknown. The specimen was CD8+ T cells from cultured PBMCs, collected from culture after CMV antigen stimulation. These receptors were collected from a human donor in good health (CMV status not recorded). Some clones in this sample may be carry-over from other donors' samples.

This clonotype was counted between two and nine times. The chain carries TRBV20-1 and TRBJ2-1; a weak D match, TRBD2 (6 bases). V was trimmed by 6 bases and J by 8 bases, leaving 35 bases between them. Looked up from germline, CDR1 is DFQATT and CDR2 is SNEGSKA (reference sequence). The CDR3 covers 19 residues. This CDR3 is CSAPGERARLTGAGDEQFF. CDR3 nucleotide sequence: TGCAGTGCGCCGGGGGAGCGGGCCCGGCTTACTGGGGCAGGAGATGAGCAGTTCTTC.

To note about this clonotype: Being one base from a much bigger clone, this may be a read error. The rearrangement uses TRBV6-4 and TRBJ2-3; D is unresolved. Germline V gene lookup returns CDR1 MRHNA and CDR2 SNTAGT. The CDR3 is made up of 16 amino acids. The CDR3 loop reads CAGSDSLGTGTDTQYF. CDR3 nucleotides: TGTGCCGGCAGTGACTCTCTGGGTACGGGCACAGATACGCAGTATTTT.

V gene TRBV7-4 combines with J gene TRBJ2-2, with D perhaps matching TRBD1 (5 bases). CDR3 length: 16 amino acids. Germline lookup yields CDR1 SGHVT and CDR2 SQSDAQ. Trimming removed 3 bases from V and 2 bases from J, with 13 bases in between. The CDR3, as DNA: TGTGCCAGCAGCTTCAGGGTTTCCGGAAACACCGGGGAGCTGTTTTTT. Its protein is CASSFRVSGNTGELFF.

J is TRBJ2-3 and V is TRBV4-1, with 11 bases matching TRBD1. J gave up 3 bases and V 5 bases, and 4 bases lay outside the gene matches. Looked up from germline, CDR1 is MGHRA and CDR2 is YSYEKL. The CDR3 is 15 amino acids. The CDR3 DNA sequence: TGCGCCAGCAGCGTCCGGGACAGGGGGACAGATACGCAGTATTTT. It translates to CASSVRDRGTDTQYF.

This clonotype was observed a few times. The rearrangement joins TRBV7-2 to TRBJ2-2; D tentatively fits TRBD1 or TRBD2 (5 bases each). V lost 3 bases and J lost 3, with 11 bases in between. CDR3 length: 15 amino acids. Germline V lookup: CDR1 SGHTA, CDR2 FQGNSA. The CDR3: CASSLNGGHTGELFF. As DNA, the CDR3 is TGTGCCAGCAGCTTGAATGGGGGACACACCGGGGAGCTGTTTTTT. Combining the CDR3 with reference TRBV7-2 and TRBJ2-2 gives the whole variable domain GAGVSQSPSNKVTEKGKDVELRCDPISGHTALYWYRQSLGQGLEFLIYFQGNSAPDKSGLPSDRFSAERTGGSVSTLTIQRTQQEDSAVYLCASSLNGGHTGELFFGEGSRLTVL.

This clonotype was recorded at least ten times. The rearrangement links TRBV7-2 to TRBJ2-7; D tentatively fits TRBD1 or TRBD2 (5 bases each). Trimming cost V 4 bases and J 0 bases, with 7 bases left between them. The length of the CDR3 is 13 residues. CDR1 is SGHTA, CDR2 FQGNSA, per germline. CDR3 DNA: TGTGCCAGCAGCTATGGGACCTCCTACGAGCAGTACTTC. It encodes CASSYGTSYEQYF.

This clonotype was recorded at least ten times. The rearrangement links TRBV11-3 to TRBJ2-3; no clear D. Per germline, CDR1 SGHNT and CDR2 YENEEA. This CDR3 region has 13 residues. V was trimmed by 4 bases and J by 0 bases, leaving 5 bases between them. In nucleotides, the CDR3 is TGTGCCAGCAGCTATTTTAGCACAGATACGCAGTATTTT. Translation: CASSYFSTDTQYF.

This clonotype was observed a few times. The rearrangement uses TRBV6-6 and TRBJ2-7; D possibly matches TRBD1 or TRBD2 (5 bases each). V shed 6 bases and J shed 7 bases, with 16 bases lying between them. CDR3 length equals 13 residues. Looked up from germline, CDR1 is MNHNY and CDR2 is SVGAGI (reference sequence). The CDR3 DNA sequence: TGTGCCAGCAGCACCGGGGCCCTTCGGGAGCAGTACTTC. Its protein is CASSTGALREQYF.

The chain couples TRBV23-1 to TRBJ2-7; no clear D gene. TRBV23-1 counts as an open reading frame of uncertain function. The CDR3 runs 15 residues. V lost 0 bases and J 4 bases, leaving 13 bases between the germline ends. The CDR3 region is CASSQSRTWIYEQYF. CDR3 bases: TGCGCCAGCAGTCAATCGAGGACGTGGATTTACGAGCAGTACTTC.

The CDR3 reads CASSSGGAYNEQFF. The CDR3 DNA sequence: TGTGCCAGCAGTTCCGGGGGGGCATACAATGAGCAGTTCTTC. The rearrangement links TRBV27 to TRBJ2-1; 8 bases are shared with TRBD2. The CDR3 consists of 14 residues. Per germline, CDR1 MNHEY and CDR2 SMNVEV (reference sequence). Trimming at V came to 4 bases and at J to 4 bases, leaving 3 bases not matched to a gene.